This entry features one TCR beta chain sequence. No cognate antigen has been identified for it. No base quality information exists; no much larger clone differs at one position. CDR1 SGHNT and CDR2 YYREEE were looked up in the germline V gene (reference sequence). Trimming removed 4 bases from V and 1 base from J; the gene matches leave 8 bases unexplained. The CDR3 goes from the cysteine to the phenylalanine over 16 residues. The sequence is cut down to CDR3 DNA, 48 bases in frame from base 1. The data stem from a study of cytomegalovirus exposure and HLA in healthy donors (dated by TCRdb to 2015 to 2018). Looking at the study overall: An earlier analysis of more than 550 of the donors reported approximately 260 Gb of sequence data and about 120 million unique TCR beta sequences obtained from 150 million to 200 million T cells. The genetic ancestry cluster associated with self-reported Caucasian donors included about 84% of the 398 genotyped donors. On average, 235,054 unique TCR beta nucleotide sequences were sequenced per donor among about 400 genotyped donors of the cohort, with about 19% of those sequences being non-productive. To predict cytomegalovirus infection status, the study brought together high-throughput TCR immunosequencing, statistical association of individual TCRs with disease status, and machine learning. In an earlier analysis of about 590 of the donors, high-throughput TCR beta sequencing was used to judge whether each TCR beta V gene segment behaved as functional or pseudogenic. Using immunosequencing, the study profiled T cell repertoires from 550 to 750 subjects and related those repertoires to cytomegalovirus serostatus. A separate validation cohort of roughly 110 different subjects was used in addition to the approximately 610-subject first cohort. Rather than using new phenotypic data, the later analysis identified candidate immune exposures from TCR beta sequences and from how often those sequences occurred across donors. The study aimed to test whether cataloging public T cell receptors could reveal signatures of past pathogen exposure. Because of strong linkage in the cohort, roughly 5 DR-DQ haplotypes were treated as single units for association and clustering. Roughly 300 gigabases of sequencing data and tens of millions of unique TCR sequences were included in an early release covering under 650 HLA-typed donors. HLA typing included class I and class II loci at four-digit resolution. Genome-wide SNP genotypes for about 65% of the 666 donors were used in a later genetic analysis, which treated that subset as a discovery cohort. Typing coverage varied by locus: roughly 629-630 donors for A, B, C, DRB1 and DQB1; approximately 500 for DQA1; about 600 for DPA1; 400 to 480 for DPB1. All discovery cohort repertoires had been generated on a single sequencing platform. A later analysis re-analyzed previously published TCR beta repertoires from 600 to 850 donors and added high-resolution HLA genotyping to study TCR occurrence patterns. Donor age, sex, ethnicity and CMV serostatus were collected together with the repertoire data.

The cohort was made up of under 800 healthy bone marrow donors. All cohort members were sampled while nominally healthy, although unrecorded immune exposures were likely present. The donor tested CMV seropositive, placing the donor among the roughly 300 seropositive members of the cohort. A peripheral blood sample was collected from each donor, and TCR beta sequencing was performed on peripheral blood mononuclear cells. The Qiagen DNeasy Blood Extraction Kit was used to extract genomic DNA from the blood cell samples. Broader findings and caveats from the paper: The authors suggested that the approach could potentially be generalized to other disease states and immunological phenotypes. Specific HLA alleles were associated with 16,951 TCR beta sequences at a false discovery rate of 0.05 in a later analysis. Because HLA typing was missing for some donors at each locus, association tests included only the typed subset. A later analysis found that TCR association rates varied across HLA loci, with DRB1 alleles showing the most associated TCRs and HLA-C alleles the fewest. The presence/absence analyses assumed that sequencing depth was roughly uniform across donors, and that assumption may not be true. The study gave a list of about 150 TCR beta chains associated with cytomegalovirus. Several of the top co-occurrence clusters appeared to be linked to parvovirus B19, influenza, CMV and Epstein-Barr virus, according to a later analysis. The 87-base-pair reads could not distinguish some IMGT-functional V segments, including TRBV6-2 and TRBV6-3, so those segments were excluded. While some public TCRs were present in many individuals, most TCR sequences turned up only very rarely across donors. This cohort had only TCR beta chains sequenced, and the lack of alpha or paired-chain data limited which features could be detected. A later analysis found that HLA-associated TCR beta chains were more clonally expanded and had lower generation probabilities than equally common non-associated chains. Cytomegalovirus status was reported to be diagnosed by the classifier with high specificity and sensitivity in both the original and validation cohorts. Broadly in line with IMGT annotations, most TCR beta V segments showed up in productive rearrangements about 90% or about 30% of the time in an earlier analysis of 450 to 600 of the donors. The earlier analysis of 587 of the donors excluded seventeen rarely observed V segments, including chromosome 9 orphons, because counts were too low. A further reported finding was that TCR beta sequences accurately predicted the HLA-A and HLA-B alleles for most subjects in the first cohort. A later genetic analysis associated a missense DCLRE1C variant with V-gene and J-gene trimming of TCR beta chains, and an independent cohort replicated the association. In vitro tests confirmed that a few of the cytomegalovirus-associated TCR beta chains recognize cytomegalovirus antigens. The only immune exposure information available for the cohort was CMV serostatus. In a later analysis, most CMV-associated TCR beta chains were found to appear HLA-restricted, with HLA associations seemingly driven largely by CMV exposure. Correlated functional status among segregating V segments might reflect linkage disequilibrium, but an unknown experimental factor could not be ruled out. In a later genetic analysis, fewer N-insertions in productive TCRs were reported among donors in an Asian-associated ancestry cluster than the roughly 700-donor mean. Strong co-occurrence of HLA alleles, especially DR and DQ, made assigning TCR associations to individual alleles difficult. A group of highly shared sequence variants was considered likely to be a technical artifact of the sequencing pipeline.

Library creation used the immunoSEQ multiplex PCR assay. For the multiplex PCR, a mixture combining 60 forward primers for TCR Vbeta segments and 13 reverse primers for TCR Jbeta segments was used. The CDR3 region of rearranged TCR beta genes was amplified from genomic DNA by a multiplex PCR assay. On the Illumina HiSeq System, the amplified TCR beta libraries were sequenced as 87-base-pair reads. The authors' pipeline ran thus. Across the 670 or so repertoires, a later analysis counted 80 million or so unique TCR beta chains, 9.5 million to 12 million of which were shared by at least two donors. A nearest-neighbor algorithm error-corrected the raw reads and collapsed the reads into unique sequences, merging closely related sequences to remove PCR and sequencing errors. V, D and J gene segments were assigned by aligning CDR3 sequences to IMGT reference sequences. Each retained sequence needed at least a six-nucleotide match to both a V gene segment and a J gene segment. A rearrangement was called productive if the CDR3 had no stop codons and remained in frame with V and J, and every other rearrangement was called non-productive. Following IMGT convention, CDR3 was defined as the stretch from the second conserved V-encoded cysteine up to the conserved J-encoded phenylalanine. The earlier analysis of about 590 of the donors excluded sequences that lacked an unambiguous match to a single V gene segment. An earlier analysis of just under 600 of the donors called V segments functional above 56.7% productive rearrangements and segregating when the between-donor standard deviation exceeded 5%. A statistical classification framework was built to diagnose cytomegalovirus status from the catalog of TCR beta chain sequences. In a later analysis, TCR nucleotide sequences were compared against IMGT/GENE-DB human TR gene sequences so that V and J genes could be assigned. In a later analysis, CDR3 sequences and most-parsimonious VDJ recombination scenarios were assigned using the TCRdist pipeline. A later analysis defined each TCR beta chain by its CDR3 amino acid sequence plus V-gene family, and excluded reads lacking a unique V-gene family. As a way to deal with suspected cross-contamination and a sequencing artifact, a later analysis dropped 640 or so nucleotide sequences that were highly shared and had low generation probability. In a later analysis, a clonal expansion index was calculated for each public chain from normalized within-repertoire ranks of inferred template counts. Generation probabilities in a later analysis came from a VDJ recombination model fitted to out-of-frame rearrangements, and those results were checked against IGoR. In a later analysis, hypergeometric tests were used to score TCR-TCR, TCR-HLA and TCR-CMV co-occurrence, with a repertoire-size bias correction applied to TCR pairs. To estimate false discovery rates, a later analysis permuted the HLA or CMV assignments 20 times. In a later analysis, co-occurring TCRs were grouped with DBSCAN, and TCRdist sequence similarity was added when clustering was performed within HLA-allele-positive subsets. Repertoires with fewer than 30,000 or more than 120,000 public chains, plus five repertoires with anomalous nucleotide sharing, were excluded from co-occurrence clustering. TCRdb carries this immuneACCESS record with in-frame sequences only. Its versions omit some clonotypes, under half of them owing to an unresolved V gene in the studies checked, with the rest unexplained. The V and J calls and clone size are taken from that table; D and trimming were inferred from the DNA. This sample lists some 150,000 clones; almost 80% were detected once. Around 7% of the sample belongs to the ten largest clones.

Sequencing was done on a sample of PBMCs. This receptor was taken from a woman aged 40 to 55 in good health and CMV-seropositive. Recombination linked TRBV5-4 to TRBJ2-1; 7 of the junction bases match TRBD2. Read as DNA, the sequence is TGTGCCAGCAGCCCGGAGGGGAGGGATTCCTACAATGAGCAGTTCTTC. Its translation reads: CASSPEGRDSYNEQFF.